This T cell receptor (beta chain) was captured in a study of cytomegalovirus exposure and HLA in healthy donors. Overall study context: Among the roughly 400 genotyped donors, approximately 82% were placed in the Caucasian-associated ancestry cluster. The study, taken as a whole, reports: A later analysis, which compared TCR beta chains of equal frequency, found the HLA-associated ones more clonally expanded. TCR beta V segments were, for the most part, productive about 87% or about 30% of the time in an earlier analysis.

Concerning this clone: The antigen is unknown.

Amplification used 60 Vbeta primers and 13 Jbeta primers. Sequencing was performed with immunoSEQ multiplex PCR; in TCRdb, only in-frame clones are kept and a portion is missing. The data show under 200,000 clones, just under 80% seen once. With V trimmed by 4 bases and J by 3 bases, 2 bases remained unmatched. The CDR3 sequence is 13 residues long. Germline V CDR1 and CDR2: LNHNV, YYDKDF (reference sequence). The sample consisted of PBMCs. The V call is TRBV15, the J call TRBJ2-7; 8 bases agree with TRBD2. This TCR was sampled from a woman in her twenties or thirties in good health and CMV-seropositive. The CDR3 coding sequence is TGTGCCACCAGCAAGGGGACTAGCTACGAGCAGTACTTC. Its translation is CATSKGTSYEQYF.